This TCR beta chain comes out of a study of T-cell memory formation after mild COVID-19 (dated by TCRdb to about 2021). Regarding the research as a whole: TCR sequence clusters from the two donors were found to be largely donor specific. In a couple of donors, T-cell clones that expanded and contracted after mild COVID-19 were tracked by sequencing TCRalpha and TCRbeta repertoires over time. Two young, previously healthy adult volunteers made up the cohort, one male and one female. Points the paper makes about the study in general: Only a couple of mild cases were covered in the study, and larger cohorts including severe cases with pre-infection samples were considered necessary. SARS-CoV-2 specificity was not confirmed for the second-wave clones peaking on day 37. Some responding clones were detected in pre-infection memory, suggesting pre-existing cross-reactive memory T cells joined the SARS-CoV-2 response. From day 15 to 85, contracting clones showed balanced CD4/CD8 phenotypes, whereas a second wave of clones that expanded from day 15 to 37 leaned towards CD4+. Contracting CD4+ clones appeared mostly in the CM and EM memory subsets, whereas CD8+ clones were enriched in EMRA.

CDR1 and CDR2 were assigned from the germline V gene as MNHEY and SVGAGI. Trimming leaves V shorter by 3 bases and J shorter by 3 bases, with the junction holding 3 bases beyond the gene matches. Its CDR3 holds 15 amino acids, cysteine through phenylalanine. The only DNA kept is the CDR3, 45 bases in frame from the first base. The run used an Illumina NovaSeq 6000. TCRalpha and TCRbeta cDNA libraries were built by 5'RACE with constant-segment primers, adding sample barcodes and unique molecular identifiers. RNA was extracted from every sample with Trizol reagent. Amplification of the libraries took two PCR steps, and the second step added a second sample barcode plus Illumina TruSeq adapters. Sequencing of the libraries was done on an Illumina NovaSeq, producing 2 x 150 bp paired-end reads. Per the original workflow: Demultiplexing of reads and collapsing into UMI-guided consensus sequences were performed with migec v1.2.7. Using mixcr v2.1.11, UMI consensuses were aligned to TRA and TRB V and J templates and then assembled into clonotypes. A clonotype was counted as expanded or contracted only when both edgeR and NoisET called the clonotype significant, with the noise models trained on biological replicates. For edgeR calls, the thresholds were a false discovery rate-adjusted p below 0.01 and a log2 fold-change of 1. As an exploratory analysis of dynamics, max-normalized trajectories of the 1000 most abundant clonotypes were examined by PCA with hierarchical clustering. The CD4 or CD8 phenotype of responding clones was assigned using the separately sequenced CD4+ and CD8+ repertoires. The public reads were run again by TCRdb, first through fastp at Q25 and then through MiXCR, and only productive beta chains were kept. For every CDR3 protein sequence, its rows merge into one entry that carries the most common genes and DNA. The V and J calls reflect TCRdb's pipeline rather than the authors' work. This sample comprises 310,000 or so distinct CDR3 sequences, more than 15% of them detected only once. About a fifth of the sample belongs to the ten largest clones.

Ficoll-Paque density gradient centrifugation was the method used to isolate PBMCs. The table lists this clonotype with a few counts. Its antigen is unknown. Qualities for individual bases were not recorded, and no much larger clone is one base off. The receptor comes from a young man who had mild COVID-19 (a few samples of this study predate the infection). The sample titles of this study are shuffled in the database, so cell type and time point are left out; the donor was told from shared clones. The rearranged chain carries TRBV6-5 and TRBJ2-1; 9 nucleotides in the junction match TRBD2. Input material: PBMCs or a T cell subset sorted from them (not recorded which). The CDR3 reads CASSYLSGSYNEQFF. The nucleotide sequence is TGTGCCAGCAGTTATCTTAGCGGGAGCTACAATGAGCAGTTCTTC.